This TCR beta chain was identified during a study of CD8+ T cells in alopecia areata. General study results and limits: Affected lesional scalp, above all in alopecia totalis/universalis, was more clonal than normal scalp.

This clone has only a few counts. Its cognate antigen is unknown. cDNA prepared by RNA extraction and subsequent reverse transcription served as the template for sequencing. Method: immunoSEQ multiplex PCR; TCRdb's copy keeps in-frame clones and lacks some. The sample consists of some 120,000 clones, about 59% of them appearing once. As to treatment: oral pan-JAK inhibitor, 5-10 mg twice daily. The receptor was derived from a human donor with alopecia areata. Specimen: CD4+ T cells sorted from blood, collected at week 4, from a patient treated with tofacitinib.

The CDR3, as DNA: TGCAGCGTTGATGTCGGGTGGGACAGTGACTCCTACGAGCAGTACTTC. Its translation: CSVDVGWDSDSYEQYF. The chain joins TRBV29-1 to TRBJ2-7, with 7 bases identical to TRBD1. Trimming cost V 3 bases and J 0 bases; bases outside gene matches: 11. The CDR3 has 16 amino acids. CDR1 is SQVTM, CDR2 ANQGSEA, per germline.